The next 13 T cell receptor beta chains were all read from a single sample in a study of cytomegalovirus exposure and HLA in healthy donors. With 60 Vbeta and 13 Jbeta primers, the PCR was carried out. The data were produced by immunoSEQ multiplex PCR, yet TCRdb's version contains in-frame clones alone and is incomplete. The sample consists of around 90,000 clones, over 65% of them appearing once. Sequenced input: PBMCs. All receptors derive from a human donor in good health.

The CDR3 DNA is TGTGCCAGTCTACAGGGGGGAAACACCGGGGAGCTGTTTTTT. This sequence encodes CASLQGGNTGELFF. The rearrangement links TRBV19 to TRBJ2-2, with 8 bases fitting TRBD1. The CDR3 sequence is 14 residues long. The J segment lost 2 bases and the V segment lost 8 bases, leaving 4 bases of the junction unmatched. Per the germline V gene, CDR1 is LNHDA and CDR2 is SQIVND (reference sequence).

This clone has a handful of counts. The gene calls are TRBV19 and TRBJ1-3; D may be TRBD1 (5 bases). Trimming removed 8 bases at V and 0 bases at J, with 11 bases between. The CDR3 extends over 14 amino acids. CDR1 and CDR2 from the germline V gene are LNHDA and SQIVND (reference sequence). CDR3 in amino acids: CASRQGTSGNTIYF. The CDR3 DNA reads TGTGCCAGTCGGCAGGGAACCTCTGGAAACACCATATATTTT.

This chain connects TRBV11-1 to TRBJ2-2; 13 positions match TRBD2. CDR3 size: 16 residues. The germline V gene encodes CDR1 SGHAT and CDR2 FQDESV (reference sequence). With 6 bases clipped from V and 3 bases from J, the junction kept 4 bases outside the gene matches. The CDR3 sequence is CASSTSGGADTGELFF. The CDR3 nucleotides are TGTGCCAGCAGTACTAGCGGGGGGGCCGACACCGGGGAGCTGTTTTTT.

The rearrangement uses TRBV5-1 and TRBJ2-3; TRBD1 might be the D (6 bases). Germline CDR1 and CDR2: SGHRS and YFSETQ. The germline V and J ends were trimmed by 3 bases and 0 bases, with 14 bases remaining between them. The CDR3 length is 16 residues. The CDR3 bases are TGCGCCAGCAGCTCGACAGGTGCATCTAGCACAGATACGCAGTATTTT. Protein: CASSSTGASSTDTQYF.

V and J are TRBV28 and TRBJ1-2; maybe TRBD1 (6 bases). This CDR3 contains 14 residues. Germline-derived CDR1 and CDR2 are MDHEN and SYDVKM. V was pared by 6 bases and J by 0 bases, with 11 bases between. The CDR3 DNA reads as TGTGCCAGCAGCCAGGGGCCTTCTAACTATGGCTACACCTTC. Translation gives CASSQGPSNYGYTF.

This clone was seen a single time. CDR3 in amino acids: CASSVDRQLNEKLFF. Here the CDR3 DNA reads TGTGCCAGCAGCGTAGACAGGCAGCTAAATGAAAAACTGTTTTTT. This chain connects TRBV9 to TRBJ1-4; TRBD1 is a possible D gene (5 bases). This CDR3 region has 15 residues. The V end lost 0 bases, the J end lost 5 bases, and 11 bases lay between the germline ends. Germline loops: CDR1 SGDLS, CDR2 YYNGEE.

The genes are TRBV11-3 and TRBJ1-1; 8 bases are a match to TRBD1. V gave up 5 bases and J gave up 3 bases; unmatched junction bases: 5. This CDR3 spans 14 amino acids. From germline, CDR1 is SGHNT and CDR2 YENEEA. CDR3 amino acids: CASSLGQADTEAFF. The CDR3 nucleotides read TGTGCCAGCAGCCTGGGACAGGCGGACACTGAAGCTTTCTTT.

The genes are TRBV18 and TRBJ1-2; weak D call: TRBD1 (6 bases). Germline CDR1 is KGHSH and CDR2 is LQKENI. The CDR3 has 13 amino acids. V was pared by 3 bases and J by 9 bases, with 14 bases between. The CDR3 DNA is TGTGCCAGCTCACCCAACGAGGGGGAGCGCTACACCTTC. It specifies CASSPNEGERYTF. Full variable domain (missing parts from reference TRBV18 and TRBJ1-2): NAGVMQNPRHLVRRRGQEARLRCSPMKGHSHVYWYRQLPEEGLKFMVYLQKENIIDESGMPKERFSAEFPKEGPSILRIQQVVRGDSAAYFCASSPNEGERYTFGSGTRLTVV.

The chain combines TRBV7-6 with TRBJ2-2, with 8 bases fitting TRBD2. V trimming: 5 bases; J trimming: 7 bases; junction bases outside the gene matches: 6. The germline gives CDR1 SGHVS, CDR2 FNYEAQ. There are 14 residues in the CDR3. CDR3 sequence reads: CASSATSVIGELFF. CDR3 coding DNA: TGTGCCAGCAGCGCGACTAGCGTTATCGGGGAGCTGTTTTTT.

This clone has just a few counts. The rearrangement uses TRBV7-6 and TRBJ2-7; 8 positions agree with TRBD1. This CDR3 contains 16 residues. The ends lost 1 base at V and 2 bases at J; junction bases unmatched: 7. The germline gives CDR1 SGHVS, CDR2 FNYEAQ. The CDR3 reads CASSLVPTGATYEQYF. As DNA, the CDR3 is TGTGCCAGCAGCTTAGTCCCGACAGGGGCCACCTACGAGCAGTACTTC.

The J gene is TRBJ2-7, the V gene TRBV6-6; tentatively, D is TRBD2 (9 bases). The CDR3 spans 13 residues. V shed 7 bases and J shed 5 bases, with 15 bases lying between them. Germline CDR1 MNHNY, CDR2 SVGAGI (reference sequence). The CDR3 here is CASNLAGQDEQYF. The CDR3 DNA follows: TGTGCCAGCAATCTAGCGGGACAGGACGAGCAGTACTTC.

The chain combines TRBV21-1 with TRBJ2-3; the table names TRBD2, a call not compared with the DNA. TRBV21-1 is labeled a pseudogene. This CDR3 comprises 14 residues. The CDR3 region has the DNA TGTGCCAGCAGCAAGACTAGCGGGACAGATACGCAGTATTTT. The encoded protein is CASSKTSGTDTQYF.

The rearrangement joins TRBV27 to TRBJ2-7, with D tentatively TRBD1 (6 bases). Germline lookup yields CDR1 MNHEY and CDR2 SMNVEV (reference sequence). This CDR3 spans 14 amino acids. V was cut by 4 bases and J by 6 bases, with 16 bases left in between. In DNA, the CDR3 is TGTGCCAGCAGTTGGGCCAGAGGGGGACCCGAGCAGTACTTC. It is translated as CASSWARGGPEQYF.